In this sample, the clone carrying this TCR beta chain turned up many times. Its antigen is unknown. The data are from a study of cytomegalovirus exposure and HLA in healthy donors. The CDR3 loop spans 14 amino acids. CDR1 and CDR2 (germline): SGHVS, FQNEAQ. V was pared by 2 bases and J by 4 bases, with 12 bases between. Vbeta (60) and Jbeta (13) primers were used in the PCR. Data came from immunoSEQ multiplex PCR; TCRdb stores just in-frame clones and leaves some out. This table has about 190,000 clones, about 77% appearing once. Whole-study findings and limits: Owing to their indistinguishability, certain V segments, notably TRBV6-2 and TRBV6-3, were excluded. The authors reported that TCR beta sequences could predict HLA-A and HLA-B alleles. These predictions were accurate for most subjects in the first cohort. Among the sequence variants, a highly shared cluster was likely an artifact of sequencing. According to reports, the classifier identified cytomegalovirus status with high specificity and sensitivity.

The chain joins TRBV7-8 to TRBJ2-7; D uncertain. The receptor comes from a woman in her twenties or thirties in good health and CMV-seropositive. Sequenced material: PBMCs. The CDR3 nucleotides are TGTGCCAGCAGCTTATCTGTCCCCTATTACGAGCAGTACTTC. It is translated as CASSLSVPYYEQYF.